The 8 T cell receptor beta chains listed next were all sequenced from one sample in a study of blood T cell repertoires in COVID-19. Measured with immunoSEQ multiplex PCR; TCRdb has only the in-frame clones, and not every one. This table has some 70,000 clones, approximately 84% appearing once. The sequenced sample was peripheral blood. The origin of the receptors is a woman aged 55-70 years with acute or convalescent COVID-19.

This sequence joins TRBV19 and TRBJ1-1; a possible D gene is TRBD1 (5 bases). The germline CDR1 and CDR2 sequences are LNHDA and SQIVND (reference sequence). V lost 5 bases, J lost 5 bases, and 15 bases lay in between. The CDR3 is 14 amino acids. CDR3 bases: TGTGCCAGTAGTCCCATGGGGGGGGGTACTGAAGCTTTCTTT. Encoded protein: CASSPMGGGTEAFF.

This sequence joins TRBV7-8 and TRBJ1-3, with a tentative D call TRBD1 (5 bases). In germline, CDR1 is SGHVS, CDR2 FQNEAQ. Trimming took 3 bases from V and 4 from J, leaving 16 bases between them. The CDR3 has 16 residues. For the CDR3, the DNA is TGTGCCAGCAGCTTGATTGGGGGGGTAGCCGGAAACACCATATATTTT. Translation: CASSLIGGVAGNTIYF.

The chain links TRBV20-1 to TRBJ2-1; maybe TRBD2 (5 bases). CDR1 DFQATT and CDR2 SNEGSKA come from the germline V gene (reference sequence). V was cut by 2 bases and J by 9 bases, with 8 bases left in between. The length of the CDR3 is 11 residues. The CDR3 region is CSARSGFEQFF. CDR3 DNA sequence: TGCAGTGCTAGATCGGGGTTTGAGCAGTTCTTC.

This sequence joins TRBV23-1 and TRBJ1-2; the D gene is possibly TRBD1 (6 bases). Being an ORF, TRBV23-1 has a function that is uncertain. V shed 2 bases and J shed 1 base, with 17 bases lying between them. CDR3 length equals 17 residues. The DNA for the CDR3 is TGCGCCAGCAGTCAAAACCCCAGATGGACAGTTAACTATGGCTACACCTTC. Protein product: CASSQNPRWTVNYGYTF.

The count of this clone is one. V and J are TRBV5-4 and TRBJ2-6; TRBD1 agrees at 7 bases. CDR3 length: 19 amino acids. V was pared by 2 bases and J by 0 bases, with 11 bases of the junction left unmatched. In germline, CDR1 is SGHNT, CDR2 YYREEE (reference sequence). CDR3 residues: CASSFRGGQELSGANVLTF. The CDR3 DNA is TGTGCCAGCAGCTTCAGGGGCGGACAGGAGCTCTCTGGGGCCAACGTCCTGACTTTC.

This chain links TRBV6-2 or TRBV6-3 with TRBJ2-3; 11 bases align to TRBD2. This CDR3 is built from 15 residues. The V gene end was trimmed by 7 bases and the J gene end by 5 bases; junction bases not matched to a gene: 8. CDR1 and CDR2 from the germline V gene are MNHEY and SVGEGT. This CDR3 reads CASTPLAGGRDTQYF. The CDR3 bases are TGTGCCAGCACCCCTCTAGCGGGGGGCCGAGATACGCAGTATTTT.

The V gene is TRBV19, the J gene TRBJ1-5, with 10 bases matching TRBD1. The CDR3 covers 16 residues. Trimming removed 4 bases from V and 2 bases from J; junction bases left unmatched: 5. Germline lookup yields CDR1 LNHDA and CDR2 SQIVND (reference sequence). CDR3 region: CASSTTGGGGNQPQHF. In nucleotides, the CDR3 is TGTGCCAGTAGTACGACAGGGGGCGGAGGCAATCAGCCCCAGCATTTT.

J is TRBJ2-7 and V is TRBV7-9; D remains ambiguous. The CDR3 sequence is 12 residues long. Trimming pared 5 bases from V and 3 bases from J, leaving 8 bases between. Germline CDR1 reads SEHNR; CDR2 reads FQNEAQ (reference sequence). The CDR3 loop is CASSPQFYEQYF. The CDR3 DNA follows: TGTGCCAGCAGCCCTCAGTTCTACGAGCAGTACTTC.